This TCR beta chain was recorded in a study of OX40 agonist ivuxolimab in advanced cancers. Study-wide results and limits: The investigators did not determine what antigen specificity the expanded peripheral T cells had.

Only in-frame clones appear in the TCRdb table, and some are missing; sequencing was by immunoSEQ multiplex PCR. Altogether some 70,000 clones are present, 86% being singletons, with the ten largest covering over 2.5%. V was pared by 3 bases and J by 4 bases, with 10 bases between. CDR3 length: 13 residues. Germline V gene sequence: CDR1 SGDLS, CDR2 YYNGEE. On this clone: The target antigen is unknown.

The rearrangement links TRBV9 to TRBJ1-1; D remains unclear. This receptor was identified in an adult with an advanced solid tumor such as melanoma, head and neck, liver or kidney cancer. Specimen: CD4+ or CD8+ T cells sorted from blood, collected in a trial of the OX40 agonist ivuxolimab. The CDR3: CASSGTLGTEAFF. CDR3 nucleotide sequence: TGTGCCAGCAGCGGAACTCTAGGCACTGAAGCTTTCTTT.